The 9 T cell receptor beta chains reported below all come from one sample, sequenced in a study of blood T cell repertoires in COVID-19. The repertoire was sequenced with immunoSEQ multiplex PCR; TCRdb's copy has only in-frame clones and lacks some. Seen here are 150,000 or so clones, roughly nine tenths observed once, and the top ten hold 10% to 15%. Material: peripheral blood. These receptors all stem from a man younger than 30 with COVID-19, enrolled during active disease.

V is TRBV6-6 and J is TRBJ1-5; TRBD1 aligns across 8 bases. From germline, CDR1 is MNHNY and CDR2 SVGAGI (reference sequence). The length of the CDR3 is 13 residues. With 6 bases clipped from V and 5 bases from J, the junction kept 3 bases outside the gene matches. The CDR3: CASSLQGDQPQHF. CDR3 DNA sequence: TGTGCCAGCAGCTTACAGGGGGATCAGCCCCAGCATTTT.

This clone came up once. The chain links TRBV28 to TRBJ2-6; tentative D call: TRBD1 (6 bases). The ends were cut back, 6 bases at V and 0 bases at J, with 9 bases in the middle. CDR3 size: 15 residues. Germline V lookup: CDR1 MDHEN, CDR2 SYDVKM. The DNA for the CDR3 is TGTGCCAGCAGCGTAGGGGGCTCTGGGGCCAACGTCCTGACTTTC. It encodes CASSVGGSGANVLTF.

The CDR3 nucleotides are TGTGCCAGCAGTGGCCCGAACACCGGGGAGCTGTTTTTT. Its translation is CASSGPNTGELFF. The rearrangement links TRBV28 to TRBJ2-2; D is ambiguous. The germline V gene encodes CDR1 MDHEN and CDR2 SYDVKM. The V and J ends lost 5 bases and 0 bases respectively, with 4 bases between them. This CDR3 is built from 13 residues.

This chain uses TRBV24-1 with TRBJ2-7, with D maybe TRBD2 (6 bases). Deletions cut 0 bases from V and 9 bases from J, with 14 bases between. The CDR3 sequence is 14 residues long. Per germline, CDR1 KGHDR and CDR2 SFDVKD. The CDR3 reads CATSDLRPLEGQYF. The CDR3 nucleotides are TGTGCCACCAGTGATTTGAGGCCCCTGGAGGGGCAGTACTTC.

The genes are TRBV28 and TRBJ2-3, with TRBD2 matching over 8 bases. This CDR3 spans 16 amino acids. Trimming removed 1 base from V and 2 bases from J; junction bases left unmatched: 5. CDR1 is MDHEN and CDR2 is SYDVKM in the germline V gene. The CDR3 bases are TGTGCCAGCAGTTTATCTCTAGCGGGTCACACAGATACGCAGTATTTT. Its protein is CASSLSLAGHTDTQYF.

The chain carries TRBV9 and TRBJ1-4, with 12 bases lining up with TRBD1. CDR1 and CDR2 from the germline V gene are SGDLS and YYNGEE. CDR3 length equals 15 residues. V was clipped by 3 bases and J by 10 bases; unmatched bases: 7. CDR3 protein: CASSASGQGASKLFF. Written as DNA, the CDR3 is TGTGCCAGCAGCGCCTCGGGACAGGGGGCGTCAAAACTGTTTTTT. The variable domain in full, completed from reference TRBV9 and TRBJ1-4, reads DSGVTQTPKHLITATGQRVTLRCSPRSGDLSVYWYQQSLDQGLQFLIQYYNGEERAKGNILERFSAQQFPDLHSELNLSSLELGDSALYFCASSASGQGASKLFFGSGTQLSVL.

This chain joins TRBV21-1 and TRBJ1-1; TRBD1 is the table's D call and was not checked against the DNA. TRBV21-1 is a pseudogene segment. The CDR3 loop spans 16 amino acids. This CDR3 reads CASSKERGQVNTEAFF. The DNA for the CDR3 is TGTGCCAGCAGCAAAGAGAGGGGACAGGTGAACACTGAAGCTTTCTTT.

This clone was seen just once. The V gene is TRBV28, the J gene TRBJ2-3; 7 bases align to TRBD2. Germline V CDR1 and CDR2: MDHEN, SYDVKM. The CDR3 has 14 residues. Trimming removed 3 bases from V and 4 bases from J; junction bases left unmatched: 4. CDR3 loop: CASSFSGRPDTQYF. Written as DNA, the CDR3 is TGTGCCAGCAGTTTTAGCGGGCGGCCAGATACGCAGTATTTT.

In the case of this clone: Other DNA sequences in the same sample also yield this CDR3. The chain couples TRBV19 to TRBJ2-3; D perhaps matches TRBD2 (6 bases). CDR1 and CDR2 from the germline V gene are LNHDA and SQIVND (reference sequence). Trimming stripped 3 bases from V and 6 bases from J, with 13 bases between. The CDR3 length is 14 residues. CDR3 nucleotides: TGTGCCAGTAGTATCTTGGCGGGAAGTGATACGCAGTATTTT. Its translation: CASSILAGSDTQYF.